This T cell receptor beta chain was profiled in a study of early T cells in non-severe SARS-CoV-2 infection. Study outcomes and limitations: Anti-spike CD8 specificities were favored by VDJdb matching, whose results missed private and CD4 specificities.

The CDR3 consists of 17 residues. Trimming shortened V by 5 bases and J by 0 bases, and 14 bases separated the two germline ends. Germline V lookup: CDR1 MGHRA, CDR2 YSYEKL. Tagging with unique molecular identifiers was applied to individual cDNA molecules. Via MiXCR, TCRdb re-called the 5' RACE reads, giving one row per CDR3 protein. Found here are tens of thousands of distinct CDR3 sequences, less than 5.5% of them singletons; the top ten hold approximately 7%. In this sample, this clonotype turned up many times. Its specificity is unknown. The input for sequencing was whole blood, taken at baseline. This chain joins TRBV4-1 and TRBJ2-6, with no clear D. This clonotype was sampled from an adult who was a healthcare worker with PCR-confirmed SARS-CoV-2 infection or an uninfected control (not recorded which). CDR3 loop: CASSSDGVSSGANVLTF. The CDR3 nucleotides are TGCGCCAGCAGCTCAGACGGAGTTAGCTCTGGGGCCAACGTCCTGACTTTC.